The subject of this entry is one T cell receptor beta chain. CDR1 and CDR2 from the germline V gene are MNHEY and SMNVEV (reference sequence). The V end was cut by 0 bases, the J end by 13 bases, with 15 bases between. The CDR3 sequence is 13 residues long. Original analysis: From reference gene primer amplification, estimates of nucleated cell counts were derived. Produced via immunoSEQ multiplex PCR; TCRdb's table is partial and in-frame only. From that table come the V and J calls and clone size; the DNA was used to work out D and trimming. The sample has over 300,000 clones, 70% to 90% seen once. This sample was included in a study of blood T cell repertoires in COVID-19. In the study overall: COVID-19 samples from acute and convalescent phases originated in the United States, Italy and Spain.

This rearrangement joins TRBV27 to TRBJ1-1; D gene unclear. The TCR sequence derives from a woman aged 18 to 35 who had recovered from COVID-19. The sequencing input was PBMCs or T cells enriched from blood (not recorded which). The CDR3 is CASSLSKGSGGFF. DNA for the CDR3: TGTGCCAGCAGTTTATCTAAAGGGTCTGGAGGTTTCTTT.